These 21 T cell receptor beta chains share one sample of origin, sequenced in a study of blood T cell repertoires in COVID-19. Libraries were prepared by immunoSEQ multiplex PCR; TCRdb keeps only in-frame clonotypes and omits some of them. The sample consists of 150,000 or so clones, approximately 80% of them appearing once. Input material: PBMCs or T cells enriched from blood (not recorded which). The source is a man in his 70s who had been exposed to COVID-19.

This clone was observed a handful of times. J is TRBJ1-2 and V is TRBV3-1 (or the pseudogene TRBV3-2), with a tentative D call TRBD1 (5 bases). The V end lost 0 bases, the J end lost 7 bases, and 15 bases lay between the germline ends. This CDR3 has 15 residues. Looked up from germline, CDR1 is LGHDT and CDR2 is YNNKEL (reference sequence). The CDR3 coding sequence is TGTGCCAGCAGCCAAGAGTCAGGGCAGGATGGTGGCTACACCTTC. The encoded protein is CASSQESGQDGGYTF.

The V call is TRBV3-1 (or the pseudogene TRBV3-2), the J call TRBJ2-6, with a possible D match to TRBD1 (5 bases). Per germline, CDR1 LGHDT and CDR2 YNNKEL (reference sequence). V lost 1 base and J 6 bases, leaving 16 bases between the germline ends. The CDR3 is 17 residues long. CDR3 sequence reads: CASSQGQGRSQANVLTF. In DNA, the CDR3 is TGTGCCAGCAGCCAAGGGCAGGGCCGCTCTCAGGCCAACGTCCTGACTTTC.

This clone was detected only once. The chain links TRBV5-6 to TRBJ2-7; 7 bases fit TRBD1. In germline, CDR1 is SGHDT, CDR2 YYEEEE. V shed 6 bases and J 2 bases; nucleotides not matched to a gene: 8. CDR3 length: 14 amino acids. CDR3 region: CASTFQGTAYEQYF. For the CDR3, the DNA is TGTGCCAGCACCTTCCAAGGGACAGCCTACGAGCAGTACTTC.

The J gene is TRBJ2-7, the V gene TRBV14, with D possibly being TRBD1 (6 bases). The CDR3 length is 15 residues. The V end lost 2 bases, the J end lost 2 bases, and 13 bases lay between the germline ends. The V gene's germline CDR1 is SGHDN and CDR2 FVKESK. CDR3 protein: CASSQPTGAPYEQYF. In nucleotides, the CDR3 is TGTGCCAGCAGCCAACCGACAGGTGCACCCTACGAGCAGTACTTC.

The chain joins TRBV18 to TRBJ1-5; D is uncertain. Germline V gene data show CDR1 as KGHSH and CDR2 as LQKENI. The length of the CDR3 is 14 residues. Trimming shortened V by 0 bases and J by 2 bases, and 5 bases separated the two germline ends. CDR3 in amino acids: CASSPPGGNQPQHF. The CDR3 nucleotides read TGTGCCAGCTCACCACCAGGAGGCAATCAGCCCCAGCATTTT.

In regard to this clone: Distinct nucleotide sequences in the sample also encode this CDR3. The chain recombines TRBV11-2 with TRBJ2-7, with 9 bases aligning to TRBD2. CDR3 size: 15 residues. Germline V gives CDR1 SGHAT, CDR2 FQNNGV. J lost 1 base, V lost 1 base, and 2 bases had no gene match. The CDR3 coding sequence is TGTGCCAGCAGCTTAGGTCTAGCGGGGTCCTACGAGCAGTACTTC. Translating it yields CASSLGLAGSYEQYF.

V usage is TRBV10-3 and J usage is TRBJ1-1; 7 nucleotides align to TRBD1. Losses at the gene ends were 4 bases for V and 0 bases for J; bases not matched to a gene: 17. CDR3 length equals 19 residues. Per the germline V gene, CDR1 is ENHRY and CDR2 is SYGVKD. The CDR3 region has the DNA TGTGCCATCAGTGGGGACAGCCGAACCCTCCCCTCCCTGAACACTGAAGCTTTCTTT. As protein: CAISGDSRTLPSLNTEAFF.

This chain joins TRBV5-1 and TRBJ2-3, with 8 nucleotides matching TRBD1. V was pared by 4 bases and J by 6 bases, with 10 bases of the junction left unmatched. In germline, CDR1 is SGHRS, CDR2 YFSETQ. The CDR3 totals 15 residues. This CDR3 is CASSLYQGAGDTQYF. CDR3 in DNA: TGCGCCAGCAGCCTTTATCAGGGGGCCGGGGATACGCAGTATTTT.

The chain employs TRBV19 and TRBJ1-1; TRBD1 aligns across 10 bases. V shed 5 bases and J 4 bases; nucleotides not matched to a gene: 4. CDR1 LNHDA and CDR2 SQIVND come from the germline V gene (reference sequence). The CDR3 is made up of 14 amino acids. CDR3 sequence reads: CASSRDRGPTEAFF. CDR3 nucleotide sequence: TGTGCCAGTAGTCGGGACAGGGGACCCACTGAAGCTTTCTTT.

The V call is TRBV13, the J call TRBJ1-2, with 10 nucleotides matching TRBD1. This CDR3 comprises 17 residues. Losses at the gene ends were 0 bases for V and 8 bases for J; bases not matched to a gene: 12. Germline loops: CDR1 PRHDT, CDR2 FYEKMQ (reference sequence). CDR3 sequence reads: CASSLGGLTGGAEGYTF. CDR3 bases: TGTGCCAGCAGCTTAGGAGGCTTGACAGGGGGCGCGGAGGGCTACACCTTC. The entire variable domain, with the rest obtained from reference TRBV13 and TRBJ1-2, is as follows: AAGVIQSPRHLIKEKRETATLKCYPIPRHDTVYWYQQGPGQDPQFLISFYEKMQSDKGSIPDRFSAQQFSDYHSELNMSSLELGDSALYFCASSLGGLTGGAEGYTFGSGTRLTVV.

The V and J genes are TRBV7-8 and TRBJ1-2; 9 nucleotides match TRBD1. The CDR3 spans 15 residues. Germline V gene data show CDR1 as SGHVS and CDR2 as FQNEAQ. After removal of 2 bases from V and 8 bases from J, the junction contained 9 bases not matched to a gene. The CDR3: CASSLLSAGQGGYTF. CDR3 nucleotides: TGTGCCAGCAGCTTATTAAGTGCGGGACAGGGAGGCTACACCTTC. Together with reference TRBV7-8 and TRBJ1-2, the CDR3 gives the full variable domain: GAGVSQSPRYKVAKRGQDVALRCDPISGHVSLFWYQQALGQGPEFLTYFQNEAQLDKSGLPSDRFFAERPEGSVSTLKIQRTQQEDSAVYLCASSLLSAGQGGYTFGSGTRLTVV.

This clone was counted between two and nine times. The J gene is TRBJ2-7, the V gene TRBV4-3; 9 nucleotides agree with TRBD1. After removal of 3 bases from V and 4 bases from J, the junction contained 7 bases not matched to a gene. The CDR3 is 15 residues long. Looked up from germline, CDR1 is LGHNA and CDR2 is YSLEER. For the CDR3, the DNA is TGCGCCAGCAGCCAGGACGGGACAGGGAGGTACGAGCAGTACTTC. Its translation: CASSQDGTGRYEQYF.

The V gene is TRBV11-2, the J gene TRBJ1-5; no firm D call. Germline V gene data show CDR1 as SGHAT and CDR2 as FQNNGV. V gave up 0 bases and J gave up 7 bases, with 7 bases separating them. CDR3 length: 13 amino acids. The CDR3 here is CASSLDRRQPQHF. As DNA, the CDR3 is TGTGCCAGCAGCTTAGATCGGAGGCAGCCCCAGCATTTT.

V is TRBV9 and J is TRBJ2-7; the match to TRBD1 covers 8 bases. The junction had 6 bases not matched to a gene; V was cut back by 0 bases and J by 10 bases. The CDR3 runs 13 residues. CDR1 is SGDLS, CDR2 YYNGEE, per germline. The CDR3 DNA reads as TGTGCCAGCAGCGTAGACGGACAGGGACAACAGTACTTC. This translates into CASSVDGQGQQYF.

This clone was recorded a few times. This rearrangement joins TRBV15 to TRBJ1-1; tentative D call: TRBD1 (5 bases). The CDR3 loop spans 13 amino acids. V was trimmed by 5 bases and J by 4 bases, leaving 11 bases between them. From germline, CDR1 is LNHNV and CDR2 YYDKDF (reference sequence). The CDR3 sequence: CATSAGFRTEAFF. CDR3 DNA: TGTGCCACCAGCGCAGGGTTTCGCACTGAAGCTTTCTTT. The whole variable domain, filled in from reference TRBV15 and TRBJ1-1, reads DAMVIQNPRYQVTQFGKPVTLSCSQTLNHNVMYWYQQKSSQAPKLLFHYYDKDFNNEADTPDNFQSRRPNTSFCFLDIRSPGLGDTAMYLCATSAGFRTEAFFGQGTRLTVV.

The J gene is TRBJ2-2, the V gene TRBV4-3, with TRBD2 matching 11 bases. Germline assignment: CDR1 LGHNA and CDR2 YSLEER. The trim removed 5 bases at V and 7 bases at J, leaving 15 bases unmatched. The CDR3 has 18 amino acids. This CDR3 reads CASSYSPQTSGNSGELFF. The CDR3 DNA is TGCGCCAGCAGCTATTCGCCTCAGACTAGCGGGAATAGCGGGGAGCTGTTTTTT.

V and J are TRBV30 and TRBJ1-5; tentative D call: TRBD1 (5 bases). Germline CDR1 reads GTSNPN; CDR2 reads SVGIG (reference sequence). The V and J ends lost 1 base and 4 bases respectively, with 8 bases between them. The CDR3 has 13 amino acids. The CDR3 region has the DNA TGTGCCTGGAGTGATCAGGGTAATCAGCCCCAGCATTTT. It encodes CAWSDQGNQPQHF.

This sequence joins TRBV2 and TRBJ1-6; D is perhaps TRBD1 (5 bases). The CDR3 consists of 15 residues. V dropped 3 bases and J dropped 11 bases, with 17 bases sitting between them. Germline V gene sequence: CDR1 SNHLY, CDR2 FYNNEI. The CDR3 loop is CASSDGPSGVTPLHF. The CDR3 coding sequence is TGTGCCAGCAGTGATGGTCCCTCGGGGGTCACACCCCTCCACTTT.

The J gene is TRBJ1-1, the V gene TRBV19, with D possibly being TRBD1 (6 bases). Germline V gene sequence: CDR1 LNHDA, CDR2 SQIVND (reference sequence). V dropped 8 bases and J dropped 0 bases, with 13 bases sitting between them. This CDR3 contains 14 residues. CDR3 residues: CASETGGMNTEAFF. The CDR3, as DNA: TGTGCCAGTGAGACAGGCGGAATGAACACTGAAGCTTTCTTT. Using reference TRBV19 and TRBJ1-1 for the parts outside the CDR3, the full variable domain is DGGITQSPKYLFRKEGQNVTLSCEQNLNHDAMYWYRQDPGQGLRLIYYSQIVNDFQKGDIAEGYSVSREKKESFPLTVTSAQKNPTAFYLCASETGGMNTEAFFGQGTRLTVV.

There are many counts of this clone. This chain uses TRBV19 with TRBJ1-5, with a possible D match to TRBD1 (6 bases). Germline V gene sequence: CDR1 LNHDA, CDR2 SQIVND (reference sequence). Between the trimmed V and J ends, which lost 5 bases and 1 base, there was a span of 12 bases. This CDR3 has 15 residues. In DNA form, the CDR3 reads TGTGCCAGTAGTTCGGACAGAGTCAGCAATCAGCCCCAGCATTTT. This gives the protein CASSSDRVSNQPQHF.

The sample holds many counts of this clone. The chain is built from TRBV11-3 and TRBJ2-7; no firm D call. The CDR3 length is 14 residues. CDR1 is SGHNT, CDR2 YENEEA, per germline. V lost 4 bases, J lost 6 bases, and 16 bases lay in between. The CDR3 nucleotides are TGTGCCAGCAGCTCCCCCGCATCCCCCGGCGAGCAGTACTTC. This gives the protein CASSSPASPGEQYF.